This T cell receptor (beta chain) was sequenced for a study of blood T cell repertoires in COVID-19. As for the study in general: Acute and convalescent COVID-19 specimens originated in the United States, Italy and Spain. In each case, the material was cDNA or gDNA derived from T cells, B-cell-depleted T cells, or PBMCs.

The count of this clone is one. How the authors handled the data: Estimation of nucleated cell counts was performed using reference gene primer amplification. Here immunoSEQ multiplex PCR was the method, and the copy in TCRdb shows in-frame clones only, minus some. V and J calls and clone size come straight from that table; D and trimming were deduced from the DNA. The table lists more than 35,000 clones, 80% of them singletons. CDR3 length: 18 amino acids. Losses at the gene ends were 3 bases for V and 0 bases for J; bases not matched to a gene: 6. CDR1 is LNHDA, CDR2 SQIVND, per germline (reference sequence).

This chain connects TRBV19 to TRBJ2-2, with 11 nucleotides matching TRBD2. Sequencing was done on a sample of peripheral blood. This sequence was found in a woman between 65 and 79 years old with acute or convalescent COVID-19. CDR3 nucleotides: TGTGCCAGTAGTATCACCGGACTAGCGGGCGCGAACACCGGGGAGCTGTTTTTT. This codes for CASSITGLAGANTGELFF.